These 5 T cell receptor beta chains were sequenced from one sample in a study of CD8 T cells in ankylosing spondylitis. TCRdb processed the 5' RACE reads anew with MiXCR; each CDR3 protein has one entry. Of 300,000 to 400,000 distinct CDR3 sequences in the sample, 14% to 15% were seen once. The sequenced material came from blood, either unsorted or a sorted T cell fraction (not recorded which). The source of these receptors is a male donor with ankylosing spondylitis or in good health (not recorded which).

Many counts were recorded for this clonotype. This chain uses TRBV29-1 with TRBJ2-2; D is perhaps TRBD2 (5 bases). Looked up from germline, CDR1 is SQVTM and CDR2 is ANQGSEA. The CDR3 length is 14 residues. V lost 8 bases to trimming and J lost 2 bases, with 15 bases between them. The CDR3 DNA reads TGCAGCATTGGACTGGTACCTAACACCGGGGAGCTGTTTTTT. This gives the protein CSIGLVPNTGELFF.

The chain is built from TRBV12-3 or TRBV12-4 and TRBJ2-7; 9 bases agree with TRBD2. The CDR3 loop spans 14 amino acids. The V and J ends lost 6 bases and 0 bases, in that order; junction bases with no gene match: 3. The CDR3 protein is CASRSGGNSYEQYF. DNA of the CDR3: TGTGCCAGCAGGAGCGGGGGGAACTCCTACGAGCAGTACTTC.

This clonotype was seen only a few times. CDR3 region: CARQGSGANVLTF. CDR3 nucleotide sequence: TGTGCCAGACAGGGCTCTGGGGCCAACGTCCTGACTTTC. The chain uses TRBV2 and TRBJ2-6, with D maybe TRBD1 (6 bases). The CDR3 sequence is 13 residues long. CDR1 and CDR2 from the germline V gene are SNHLY and FYNNEI. Trimming left V 9 bases short and J 0 bases short, with 6 bases between.

This clonotype was picked up a small number of times. The chain carries TRBV20-1 and TRBJ2-7; 9 bases map to TRBD2. This CDR3 has 14 amino acids. Germline V lookup: CDR1 DFQATT, CDR2 SNEGSKA (reference sequence). The ends lost 3 bases at V and 6 bases at J; junction bases unmatched: 9. Here the CDR3 DNA reads TGCAGTGCTAGTCTGGCTAGCGGGAATGCCGAGCAGTACTTC. Encoded protein: CSASLASGNAEQYF.

This clonotype has a handful of counts. The chain couples TRBV12-3 or TRBV12-4 to TRBJ2-3, with TRBD2 matching over 11 bases. The CDR3 covers 15 residues. The trim removed 6 bases at V and 5 bases at J, leaving 7 bases unmatched. Here the CDR3 DNA reads TGTGCCAGCAGAGTAGCGGGGGGGCAGGGAGATACGCAGTATTTT. The encoded protein is CASRVAGGQGDTQYF.